This T cell receptor beta chain is drawn from a study of T cell responses to AZD1222 COVID-19 vaccine. Whole-study findings and limits: Recipients of two AZD1222 doses showed rising Spike-specific TCR breadth and depth.

V lost 4 bases and J 2 bases, leaving 14 bases between the germline ends. CDR1 is LGHDT, CDR2 YNNKEL, per germline (reference sequence). The CDR3 has 15 amino acids. The table came from immunoSEQ multiplex PCR; TCRdb's copy has only in-frame clones and leaves some out. The data show some 150,000 clones, about 92% seen once. Concerning this clone: Its target is unknown.

The sample consisted of peripheral blood, taken on day 0 of AZD1222 vaccination. The rearrangement joins TRBV3-1 (or the pseudogene TRBV3-2) to TRBJ1-2, with D possibly matching TRBD1 (5 bases). The clonotype originates from an adult in good health. The CDR3 loop reads CASSPGGNKNYGYTF. The CDR3 nucleotides are TGTGCCAGCAGCCCCGGGGGAAACAAAAACTATGGCTACACCTTC.